This T cell receptor beta chain came from a study of human T cells and chemical hapten exposure. Looking at the study overall: Readings were taken at 6 days from patch tests that had applied 0.01% DPC to the upper back.

Documented time point: pre-sensitization, week 0. Treatment denoted: therapeutic diphenylcyclopropenone sensitization with weekly scalp DPC. Drawing of blood took place ahead of applying each patch test. The table lists this clonotype with many counts. CDR1 and CDR2 from the germline V gene are LGHDT and YNNKEL (reference sequence). Trimming took 1 base from V and 7 from J, leaving 13 bases between them. This CDR3 spans 14 amino acids. For the library, individual cDNA molecules each received unique molecular identifiers. TCRdb re-called the RACE reads through MiXCR, storing one row per CDR3 protein. The table has roughly 380,000 distinct CDR3 sequences, approximately 5.1% seen once.

The V and J genes are TRBV3-1 and TRBJ1-2; D not resolved. The receptor's source is a woman aged 50 to 65 with alopecia areata. Some clones in this sample may be carry-over from other donors' samples. The sequencing here drew on whole blood, taken in connection with sensitization to the hapten diphenylcyclopropenone (DPC). In nucleotides, the CDR3 is TGTGCCAGCAGCCAAGGGCCATCGGTTGGTGGCTACACCTTC. It yields the protein CASSQGPSVGGYTF.